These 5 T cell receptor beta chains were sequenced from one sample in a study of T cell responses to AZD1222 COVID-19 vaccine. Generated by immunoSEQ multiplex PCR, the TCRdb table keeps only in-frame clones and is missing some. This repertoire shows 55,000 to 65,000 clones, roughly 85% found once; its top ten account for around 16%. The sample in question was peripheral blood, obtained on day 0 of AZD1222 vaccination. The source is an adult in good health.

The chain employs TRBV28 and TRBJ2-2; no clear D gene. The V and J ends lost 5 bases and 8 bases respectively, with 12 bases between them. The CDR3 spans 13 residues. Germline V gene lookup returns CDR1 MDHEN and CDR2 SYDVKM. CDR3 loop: CASSILTSGELFF. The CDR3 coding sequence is TGTGCCAGCAGTATATTGACCAGTGGGGAGCTGTTTTTT.

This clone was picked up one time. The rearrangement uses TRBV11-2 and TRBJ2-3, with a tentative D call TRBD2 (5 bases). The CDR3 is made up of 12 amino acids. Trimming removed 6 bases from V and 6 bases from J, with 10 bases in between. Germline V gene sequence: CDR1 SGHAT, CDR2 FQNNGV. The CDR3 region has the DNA TGTGCCAGCAGGGAACCGGGGGATACGCAGTATTTT. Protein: CASREPGDTQYF.

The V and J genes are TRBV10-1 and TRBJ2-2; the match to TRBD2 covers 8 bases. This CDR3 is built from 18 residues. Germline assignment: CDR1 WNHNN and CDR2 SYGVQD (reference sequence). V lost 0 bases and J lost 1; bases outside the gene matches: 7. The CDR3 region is CASSESRGAGLNTGELFF. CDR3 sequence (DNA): TGCGCCAGCAGTGAGTCGCGGGGGGCCGGCCTGAACACCGGGGAGCTGTTTTTT.

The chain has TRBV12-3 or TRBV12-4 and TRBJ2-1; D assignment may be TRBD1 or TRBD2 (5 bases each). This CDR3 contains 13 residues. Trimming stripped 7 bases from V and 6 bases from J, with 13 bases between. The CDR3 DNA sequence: TGTGCCAGCACCGAGCTTGGGGGCAATGAGCAGTTCTTC. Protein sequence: CASTELGGNEQFF.

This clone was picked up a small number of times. CDR3 sequence reads: CATETGNTIYF. In DNA, the CDR3 is TGTGCCACCGAGACCGGAAACACCATATATTTT. This chain joins TRBV10-3 and TRBJ1-3, with D hard to call. CDR1 is ENHRY, CDR2 SYGVKD, per germline. With 10 bases removed from V and 4 bases from J, the gap between germline ends came to 8 bases. This CDR3 is built from 11 residues.